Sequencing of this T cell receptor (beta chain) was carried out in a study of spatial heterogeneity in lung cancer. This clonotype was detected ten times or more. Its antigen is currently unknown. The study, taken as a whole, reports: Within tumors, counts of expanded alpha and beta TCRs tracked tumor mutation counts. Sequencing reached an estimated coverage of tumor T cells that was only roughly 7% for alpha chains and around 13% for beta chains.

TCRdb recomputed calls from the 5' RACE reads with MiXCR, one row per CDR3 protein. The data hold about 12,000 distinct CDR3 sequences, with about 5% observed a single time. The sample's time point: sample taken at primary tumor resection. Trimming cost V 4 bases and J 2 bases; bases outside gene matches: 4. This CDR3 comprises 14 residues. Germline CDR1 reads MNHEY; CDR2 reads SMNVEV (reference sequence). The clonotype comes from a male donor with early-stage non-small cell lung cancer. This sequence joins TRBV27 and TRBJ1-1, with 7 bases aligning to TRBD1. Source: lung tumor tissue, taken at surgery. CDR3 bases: TGTGCCAGCAGTTCGCGGACAGGAAACACTGAAGCTTTCTTT. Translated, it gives CASSSRTGNTEAFF.